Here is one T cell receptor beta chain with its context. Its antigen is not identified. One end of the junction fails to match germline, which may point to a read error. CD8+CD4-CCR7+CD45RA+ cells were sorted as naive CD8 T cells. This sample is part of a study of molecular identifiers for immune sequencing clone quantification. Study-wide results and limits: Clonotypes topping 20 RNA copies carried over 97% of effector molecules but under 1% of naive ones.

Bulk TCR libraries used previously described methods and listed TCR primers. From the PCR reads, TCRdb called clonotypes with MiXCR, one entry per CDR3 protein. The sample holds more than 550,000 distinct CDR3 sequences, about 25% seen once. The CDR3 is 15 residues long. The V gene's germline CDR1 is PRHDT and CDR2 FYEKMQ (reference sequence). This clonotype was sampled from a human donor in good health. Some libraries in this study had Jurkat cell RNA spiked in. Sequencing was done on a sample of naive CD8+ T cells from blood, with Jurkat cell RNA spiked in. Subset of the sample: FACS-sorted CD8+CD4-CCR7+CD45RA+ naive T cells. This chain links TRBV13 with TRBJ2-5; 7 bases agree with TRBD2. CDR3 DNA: TGTGCCCGCAGCCTCGGGACTACCCCACAAGAGACCCAGTACTTC. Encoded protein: CARSLGTTPQETQYF.